The 28 T cell receptor beta chains below come from one sample, sequenced in a study of PD-L1 blockade in urothelial cancer. Method: immunoSEQ multiplex PCR; TCRdb's copy keeps in-frame clones and lacks some. In the table there are about 51,000 clones, 85% to 90% of which are singletons. Regarding time point: peripheral blood 6 weeks after treatment start. Sequencing used PBMCs, obtained around atezolizumab (anti-PD-L1) treatment. The source of these receptors is a man in his fifties or sixties with urothelial cancer.

The V call is TRBV19, the J call TRBJ2-1; 12 nucleotides align to TRBD1. CDR3 length equals 13 residues. Per germline, CDR1 LNHDA and CDR2 SQIVND (reference sequence). V was clipped by 9 bases and J by 7 bases; unmatched bases: 4. The CDR3 sequence: CASRDRGRNEQFF. The CDR3 DNA sequence: TGTGCCAGCAGGGACAGGGGGCGAAATGAGCAGTTCTTC.

The chain employs TRBV19 and TRBJ2-2, with a tentative D call TRBD2 (5 bases). Germline CDR1 reads LNHDA; CDR2 reads SQIVND (reference sequence). The CDR3 loop spans 17 amino acids. The ends were cut back, 7 bases at V and 0 bases at J, with 18 bases in the middle. CDR3 loop: CASIPSSFTPNTGELFF. Here the CDR3 DNA reads TGTGCCAGTATCCCTAGCAGTTTTACCCCGAACACCGGGGAGCTGTTTTTT.

Written as DNA, the CDR3 is TGTGCCAGCAACCCCGGACTAGCGGGAGGGCCGGCCTACGAGCAGTACTTC. The encoded protein is CASNPGLAGGPAYEQYF. The chain employs TRBV5-4 and TRBJ2-7; 15 positions match TRBD2. CDR3 length equals 17 residues. The germline gives CDR1 SGHNT, CDR2 YYREEE (reference sequence). Trimming removed 6 bases from V and 2 bases from J; junction bases left unmatched: 9. Combining the CDR3 with reference TRBV5-4 and TRBJ2-7 gives the whole variable domain ETGVTQSPTHLIKTRGQQVTLRCSSQSGHNTVSWYQQALGQGPQFIFQYYREEENGRGNFPPRFSGLQFPNYSSELNVNALELDDSALYLCASNPGLAGGPAYEQYFGPGTRLTVT.

The chain couples TRBV5-1 to TRBJ2-7; D possibly corresponds to TRBD2 (6 bases). Trimming removed 0 bases from V and 5 bases from J, with 21 bases in between. Germline CDR1 and CDR2: SGHRS and YFSETQ. CDR3 length: 17 amino acids. CDR3 protein: CASSLAGPFGGADEQYF. For the CDR3, the DNA is TGCGCCAGCAGCTTGGCAGGACCATTCGGGGGTGCCGACGAGCAGTACTTC.

This chain uses TRBV9 with TRBJ2-1, with D possibly TRBD2 on 6 matching bases. Per germline, CDR1 SGDLS and CDR2 YYNGEE. The CDR3 is 14 residues long. The V end lost 5 bases, the J end lost 4 bases, and 13 bases lay between the germline ends. The CDR3 here is CASSVGGAYNEQFF. As DNA, the CDR3 is TGTGCCAGCAGTGTCGGGGGAGCTTACAATGAGCAGTTCTTC. The full variable domain, in which reference TRBV9 and TRBJ2-1 provide the parts outside the CDR3, is DSGVTQTPKHLITATGQRVTLRCSPRSGDLSVYWYQQSLDQGLQFLIQYYNGEERAKGNILERFSAQQFPDLHSELNLSSLELGDSALYFCASSVGGAYNEQFFGPGTRLTVL.

The V call is TRBV5-8, the J call TRBJ1-1; tentative D call: TRBD1 (5 bases). Germline CDR1 is SGHTS and CDR2 is YDEGEE. Trimming took off 0 bases at V and 4 bases at J, with 10 bases between the two ends. The length of the CDR3 is 14 residues. CDR3 DNA sequence: TGTGCCAGCAGCTTGGGGGGGGGTATCACTGAAGCTTTCTTT. Protein sequence: CASSLGGGITEAFF.

The gene calls are TRBV7-2 and TRBJ1-3; no firm D call. Germline-derived CDR1 and CDR2 are SGHTA and FQGNSA. This CDR3 contains 15 residues. The V gene lost 1 base and the J gene lost 2 bases, with 9 bases spanning the gap. CDR3 bases: TGTGCCAGCAGCTTAGAGACTCTAACTGGAAACACCATATATTTT. It encodes CASSLETLTGNTIYF. Based on the CDR3 plus reference TRBV7-2 and TRBJ1-3, the full variable domain is GAGVSQSPSNKVTEKGKDVELRCDPISGHTALYWYRQSLGQGLEFLIYFQGNSAPDKSGLPSDRFSAERTGGSVSTLTIQRTQQEDSAVYLCASSLETLTGNTIYFGEGSWLTVV.

The chain joins TRBV5-4 to TRBJ2-2; 9 nucleotides match TRBD2. The CDR3 is 16 residues long. V dropped 2 bases and J dropped 0; count of bases not matched to a gene: 2. Germline V gene lookup returns CDR1 SGHNT and CDR2 YYREEE (reference sequence). The CDR3 DNA reads TGTGCCAGCAGCTTCGGCGGGGGGGCGAACACCGGGGAGCTGTTTTTT. Translated, it gives CASSFGGGANTGELFF.

This clone was recorded once. J is TRBJ1-3 and V is TRBV7-9; 7 bases match TRBD1. Germline values: CDR1 SEHNR, CDR2 FQNEAQ (reference sequence). The CDR3 totals 14 residues. Germline trimming cut 3 bases from V and 4 bases from J; bases unmatched to any gene: 3. The CDR3 sequence is CASSLTGKGNTIYF. CDR3 nucleotide sequence: TGTGCCAGCAGCTTGACAGGGAAGGGAAACACCATATATTTT.

The V call is TRBV9, the J call TRBJ2-3; TRBD2 might be the D (6 bases). The CDR3 covers 15 residues. With 0 bases removed from V and 2 bases from J, the gap between germline ends came to 10 bases. Germline V CDR1 and CDR2: SGDLS, YYNGEE. The DNA for the CDR3 is TGTGCCAGCAGCGTAGTGGGAGGTCCCACAGATACGCAGTATTTT. Translation gives CASSVVGGPTDTQYF.

This rearrangement joins TRBV9 to TRBJ2-2; 9 nucleotides line up with TRBD1. J was trimmed by 6 bases and V by 6 bases; bases with no gene match: 12. In germline, CDR1 is SGDLS, CDR2 YYNGEE. This CDR3 region has 16 residues. The CDR3 loop is CASTREGRTGAGELFF. DNA for the CDR3: TGTGCCAGCACTAGGGAGGGGAGGACAGGGGCCGGGGAGCTGTTTTTT.

The CDR3 nucleotides read TGTGCCTGGGACAGGGGGTCCACTGAAGCTTTCTTT. Translating it yields CAWDRGSTEAFF. J is TRBJ1-1 and V is TRBV30, with 9 positions matching TRBD1. The CDR3 loop spans 12 amino acids. V shed 5 bases, J shed 4 bases, and the junction held 2 bases outside the gene matches. Germline V CDR1 and CDR2: GTSNPN, SVGIG (reference sequence).

The CDR3 DNA follows: TGCGCCAGCAGCCAAGATTTACCGGCGGGAGCCGGGGACAATGAGCAGTTCTTC. Its protein is CASSQDLPAGAGDNEQFF. The chain joins TRBV4-3 to TRBJ2-1, with 7 bases fitting TRBD2. This CDR3 has 18 residues. The germline CDR1 and CDR2 sequences are LGHNA and YSLEER. J lost 5 bases, V lost 0 bases, and 13 bases had no gene match.

The gene calls are TRBV7-3 and TRBJ2-1; weak D call: TRBD2 (7 bases). Looked up from germline, CDR1 is SGHTA and CDR2 is FQGTGA. The V and J ends lost 1 base and 5 bases respectively, with 9 bases between them. This CDR3 has 14 amino acids. As DNA, the CDR3 is TGTGCCAGCAGCTTAAGGGGGGGCAACAATGAGCAGTTCTTC. This sequence encodes CASSLRGGNNEQFF.

V gene TRBV5-1 combines with J gene TRBJ2-1; 7 nucleotides line up with TRBD2. The CDR3 runs to 14 residues. From germline, CDR1 is SGHRS and CDR2 YFSETQ. The trim removed 7 bases at V and 4 bases at J, leaving 8 bases unmatched. DNA for the CDR3: TGCGCCAGCGGCGCGGGGGACGATTACAATGAGCAGTTCTTC. It specifies CASGAGDDYNEQFF.

The chain carries TRBV7-2 and TRBJ2-2, with D possibly TRBD1 on 6 matching bases. V was clipped by 5 bases and J by 4 bases, with 23 bases between them. The CDR3 loop spans 18 amino acids. The V gene's germline CDR1 is SGHTA and CDR2 FQGNSA. In DNA form, the CDR3 reads TGTGCCAGCAGCGGAATAGTGTGGGGGCCGGACGGCACCGGGGAGCTGTTTTTT. Its translation: CASSGIVWGPDGTGELFF.

V gene TRBV5-8 combines with J gene TRBJ2-2; 11 nucleotides agree with TRBD2. Germline V CDR1 and CDR2: SGHTS, YDEGEE. The CDR3 extends over 17 amino acids. Trimming at V came to 1 base and at J to 4 bases, leaving 6 bases not matched to a gene. The DNA for the CDR3 is TGTGCCAGCAGCTTGACTAGCGGGAGCGGGATCACCGGGGAGCTGTTTTTT. Translation gives CASSLTSGSGITGELFF.

This chain connects TRBV18 to TRBJ1-2; tentatively, D is TRBD1 (6 bases). The V gene lost 3 bases and the J gene lost 3 bases, with 11 bases spanning the gap. This CDR3 is built from 14 residues. Germline CDR1 is KGHSH and CDR2 is LQKENI. CDR3 residues: CASSPQAGDYGYTF. The DNA of the CDR3 is TGTGCCAGCTCACCCCAAGCAGGGGACTATGGCTACACCTTC.

The chain couples TRBV11-2 to TRBJ2-7; weak D call: TRBD2 (5 bases). The germline CDR1 and CDR2 sequences are SGHAT and FQNNGV. V lost 1 base, J lost 0 bases, and 10 bases lay in between. The CDR3 contains 15 residues. CDR3 region: CASSLARGISYEQYF. The DNA for the CDR3 is TGTGCCAGCAGCTTAGCTCGGGGAATCTCCTACGAGCAGTACTTC.

The rearrangement uses TRBV6-4 and TRBJ2-1, with a weak D call TRBD1 (6 bases). CDR3 length: 16 residues. CDR1 and CDR2 (germline): MRHNA, SNTAGT. V lost 6 bases and J lost 0, with 15 bases in between. CDR3 residues: CASRFGQLSSYNEQFF. CDR3 in DNA: TGTGCCAGCAGGTTCGGACAGTTGAGCTCCTACAATGAGCAGTTCTTC.

The chain carries TRBV4-3 and TRBJ1-3; D not resolved. Trimming removed 2 bases from V and 0 bases from J, with 8 bases in between. CDR1 and CDR2 (germline): LGHNA, YSLEER. CDR3 size: 15 residues. For the CDR3, the DNA is TGCGCCAGCAGCCAAAACCAGTACTCTGGAAACACCATATATTTT. This sequence encodes CASSQNQYSGNTIYF.

The chain uses TRBV9 and TRBJ2-1; 10 nucleotides align to TRBD2. Trimming at V came to 3 bases and at J to 6 bases, leaving 6 bases not matched to a gene. The CDR3 sequence is 15 residues long. The germline V gene encodes CDR1 SGDLS and CDR2 YYNGEE. The DNA for the CDR3 is TGTGCCAGCAGCGCCGGGACTAGCGCCCTCAATGAGCAGTTCTTC. Encoded protein: CASSAGTSALNEQFF.

In nucleotides, the CDR3 is TGCGCCAGCAGCTTGGGGACAGGAGTCACAGATACGCAGTATTTT. Amino acid sequence: CASSLGTGVTDTQYF. The rearrangement links TRBV5-1 to TRBJ2-3; TRBD1 agrees at 7 bases. The CDR3 is 15 residues long. Trimming cost V 0 bases and J 2 bases; bases outside gene matches: 3. CDR1 and CDR2 from the germline V gene are SGHRS and YFSETQ.

This clone was observed a single time. The V call is TRBV14, the J call TRBJ2-5; 8 bases align to TRBD2. This CDR3 contains 14 residues. V lost 2 bases and J lost 6; bases outside the gene matches: 5. Germline V gene lookup returns CDR1 SGHDN and CDR2 FVKESK. In DNA, the CDR3 is TGTGCCAGCAGCCAACTACCGGGGGGGCAGACCCAGTACTTC. This translates into CASSQLPGGQTQYF.

The chain couples TRBV11-2 to TRBJ2-7; 8 bases map to TRBD1. Germline lookup yields CDR1 SGHAT and CDR2 FQNNGV. Trimming removed 0 bases from V and 4 bases from J; junction bases left unmatched: 20. CDR3 size: 20 residues. CDR3 coding DNA: TGTGCCAGCAGCTTAGATCAGGGGGGCTGGACAGGGCGGATCCCATACGAGCAGTACTTC. Translating gives CASSLDQGGWTGRIPYEQYF.

J is TRBJ2-2 and V is TRBV9; TRBD1 is a possible D gene (6 bases). The germline CDR1 and CDR2 sequences are SGDLS and YYNGEE. The CDR3 is made up of 15 amino acids. Trimming took 2 bases from V and 4 from J, leaving 12 bases between them. CDR3: CASSVGGLGTGELFF. In nucleotides, the CDR3 is TGTGCCAGCAGCGTTGGGGGCTTAGGCACCGGGGAGCTGTTTTTT. Filled out from reference TRBV9 and TRBJ2-2, the complete variable domain reads DSGVTQTPKHLITATGQRVTLRCSPRSGDLSVYWYQQSLDQGLQFLIQYYNGEERAKGNILERFSAQQFPDLHSELNLSSLELGDSALYFCASSVGGLGTGELFFGEGSRLTVL.

This chain uses TRBV29-1 with TRBJ1-2; no clear D. Per germline, CDR1 SQVTM and CDR2 ANQGSEA. This CDR3 has 12 amino acids. V lost 3 bases, J lost 1 base, and 6 bases lay in between. The CDR3 coding sequence is TGCAGCGTTGACCACAGTAACTATGGCTACACCTTC. Translating gives CSVDHSNYGYTF.

This chain connects TRBV27 to TRBJ2-7; 7 nucleotides line up with TRBD1. Trimming took 5 bases from V and 4 from J; bases not matched to a gene: 8. There are 14 residues in the CDR3. The germline V gene has CDR1 MNHEY and CDR2 SMNVEV (reference sequence). The CDR3 is CASSPGTVQYEQYF. The CDR3 nucleotides read TGTGCCAGCAGTCCGGGGACAGTCCAATACGAGCAGTACTTC.